This is a list of T cell receptor beta chains from one sample in a study of graft-versus-host responses after intestinal transplantation. Here immunoSEQ multiplex PCR was the method, and the copy in TCRdb shows in-frame clones only, minus some. The data contain fewer than 11,000 clones, over 90% of them singletons. Material: PBMCs, obtained around 43 days after intestinal transplantation. Receptor source: a human patient who received an intestinal transplant, so some T cells may come from the graft donor. CDR3s include the opening cysteine and the closing phenylalanine or tryptophan. A D gene is named only where the DNA matches it firmly. Clone size is stated in some rows and not others, as once, few, many or a class when expanded.

CDR3 length	clone size	V gene	D gene	J gene	CDR3 protein	CDR3 DNA
14	NA	TRBV4-1	NA	TRBJ1-2	CASGGGIQASGYTF	TGCGCCAGCGGGGGGGGCATACAGGCGTCTGGCTACACCTTC
14	NA	TRBV11-3	NA	TRBJ1-2	CASSLDRPNYGYTF	TGTGCCAGCAGCTTAGATCGGCCTAACTATGGCTACACCTTC
11	NA	TRBV20-1	NA	TRBJ1-1	CSAPMNTEAFF	TGCAGTGCTCCAATGAACACTGAAGCTTTCTTT
14	once	TRBV6-1	NA	TRBJ1-6	CASTNTPTNSPLHF	TGTGCCAGCACCAACACCCCCACTAATTCACCCCTCCACTTT
13	once	TRBV7-2	NA	TRBJ2-7	CASSLLGGYEQYF	TGTGCCAGCAGCTTACTCGGGGGCTACGAGCAGTACTTC
12	NA	TRBV7-2	NA	TRBJ2-7	CASSSGAYVQYF	TGTGCCAGCAGCTCCGGCGCCTACGTGCAGTACTTC
14	NA	TRBV6-4	NA	TRBJ1-5	CARSGHTSNQPQHF	TGTGCCAGATCTGGACATACTAGCAATCAGCCCCAGCATTTT
11	NA	TRBV6-5	NA	TRBJ2-3	CASSYVDTQYF	TGTGCCAGCAGTTACGTCGATACGCAGTATTTT
16	once	TRBV25-1	TRBD1	TRBJ2-7	CASSPTEGTGPYEQYF	TGTGCCAGCAGTCCAACCGAGGGGACAGGACCCTACGAGCAGTACTTC
14	NA	TRBV2	NA	TRBJ1-1	CASSEGPGMTEAFF	TGTGCCAGCAGTGAAGGTCCAGGGATGACTGAAGCTTTCTTT
17	few	TRBV7-2	NA	TRBJ2-6	CASTGWVLSSGANVLTF	TGTGCCAGCACCGGCTGGGTCCTTAGCTCTGGGGCCAACGTCCTGACTTTC
16	few	TRBV6-5	NA	TRBJ1-1	CASSYQGPWGSTEAFF	TGTGCCAGCAGTTACCAAGGACCCTGGGGGTCCACTGAAGCTTTCTTT
16	NA	TRBV25-1	TRBD1	TRBJ2-7	CASSESRYRGHYEQYF	TGTGCCAGCAGTGAATCGCGTTACAGGGGGCACTACGAGCAGTACTTC
12	NA	TRBV19	NA	TRBJ2-2	CASRADTGELFF	TGTGCCAGTAGGGCCGACACCGGGGAGCTGTTTTTT
15	NA	TRBV4-1	NA	TRBJ2-7	CASSQEGHRVYEQYF	TGCGCCAGCAGCCAAGAAGGGCACCGGGTCTACGAGCAGTACTTC
12	NA	TRBV2	NA	TRBJ1-2	CASQDWGRGYTF	TGTGCCAGCCAGGACTGGGGTCGCGGCTACACCTTC
17	NA	TRBV10-3	NA	TRBJ2-5	CAISASRGGPEGETQYF	TGTGCCATCAGTGCCTCGAGGGGGGGGCCTGAAGGAGAGACCCAGTACTTC
13	NA	TRBV10-3	NA	TRBJ1-2	CAISLTENYGYTF	TGTGCCATCAGTCTTACAGAAAACTATGGCTACACCTTC
14	NA	TRBV6-1	NA	TRBJ1-5	CASSARYSNQPQHF	TGTGCCAGCAGTGCCCGGTATAGCAATCAGCCCCAGCATTTT
12	NA	TRBV7-9	TRBD1	TRBJ2-5	CASSDRGETQYF	TGTGCCAGCAGCGACAGGGGGGAGACCCAGTACTTC
17	NA	TRBV7-8	NA	TRBJ2-3	CASSTFTAGAPTDTQYF	TGTGCCAGCAGCACCTTCACGGCGGGGGCCCCCACAGATACGCAGTATTTT
15	NA	TRBV27	TRBD2	TRBJ2-7	CASRPLAGSTYEQYF	TGTGCCAGCAGGCCGCTAGCGGGATCGACCTACGAGCAGTACTTC
14	NA	TRBV6-1	TRBD1	TRBJ1-2	CASSWGDRDGGYTF	TGTGCCAGCAGTTGGGGGGACAGGGATGGTGGCTACACCTTC
14	NA	TRBV13	NA	TRBJ1-1	CASSSGTRGGEAFF	TGTGCCAGCAGTTCCGGGACTCGAGGGGGTGAAGCTTTCTTT
15	NA	TRBV7-8	NA	TRBJ2-1	CASSPEGYTYNEQFF	TGTGCCAGCAGCCCAGAGGGCTACACTTACAATGAGCAGTTCTTC
15	NA	TRBV9	NA	TRBJ2-2	CASSGEGANTGELFF	TGTGCCAGCAGCGGGGAGGGGGCCAACACCGGGGAGCTGTTTTTT
14	once	TRBV7-6	TRBD1	TRBJ1-4	CASSLGTGGEKLFF	TGTGCCAGCAGCTTAGGTACAGGGGGTGAAAAACTGTTTTTT
14	NA	TRBV4-1	NA	TRBJ1-2	CASSQDRGNYGYTF	TGCGCCAGCAGCCAAGACAGGGGTAACTATGGCTACACCTTC
15	NA	TRBV5-4	NA	TRBJ1-2	CASGAGQTYNYGYTF	TGTGCCAGTGGGGCTGGACAAACCTACAACTATGGCTACACCTTC
16	NA	TRBV19	NA	TRBJ2-7	CARPRINRTAAYEQYF	TGTGCCAGACCCCGGATCAATCGGACAGCAGCCTACGAGCAGTACTTC
16	NA	TRBV7-9	NA	TRBJ2-1	CASSLKWGRSYNEQFF	TGTGCCAGCAGCTTAAAATGGGGTAGGTCCTACAATGAGCAGTTCTTC